The 9 T cell receptor beta chains listed next were all sequenced from one sample in a study of T cell responses to AZD1222 COVID-19 vaccine (dated by TCRdb to about 2021). Per the publication, the time point label means: baseline before first vaccination. The library was made by the immunoSEQ multiplex PCR assay. TCRdb obtained this table from immuneACCESS and retained in-frame rearrangements with V and J assigned. These tables miss some clones; where compared with another copy, unresolved V genes account for less than half of the shortfall, and the remainder is unexplained. Present in this sample are 95,000 to 150,000 clones, over 75% of which were seen just once. The ten largest make up roughly 1.3% of the sample. This specimen consisted of peripheral blood, obtained on day 0 of AZD1222 vaccination. Receptor source: an adult in good health.

Here the CDR3 reads CASSLMGEVWTNYGYTF. The DNA of the CDR3 is TGTGCCAGCAGCTTAATGGGGGAGGTTTGGACTAACTATGGCTACACCTTC. This chain uses TRBV7-9 with TRBJ1-2; possibly TRBD1 for D (5 bases). Germline V gene sequence: CDR1 SEHNR, CDR2 FQNEAQ (reference sequence). The CDR3 has 17 amino acids. Deletions cut 2 bases from V and 0 bases from J, with 16 bases between.

V usage is TRBV6-1 and J usage is TRBJ1-2; D unresolved. This CDR3 has 11 residues. Trimming took 1 base from V and 7 from J, leaving 4 bases between them. CDR1 and CDR2 (germline): MNHNS, SASEGT. The DNA of the CDR3 is TGTGCCAGCAGTGAAGGGGGTGGCTACACCTTC. It codes for CASSEGGGYTF.

The rearrangement links TRBV2 to TRBJ2-7; D is unclear. V lost 5 bases to trimming and J lost 3 bases, with 11 bases between them. Germline CDR1 SNHLY, CDR2 FYNNEI. This CDR3 region has 13 residues. As DNA, the CDR3 is TGTGCCAGCAGTTACAGTAGGCACTACGAGCAGTACTTC. Translated, it gives CASSYSRHYEQYF.

The V gene is TRBV7-2, the J gene TRBJ2-3; 7 bases agree with TRBD2. Per germline, CDR1 SGHTA and CDR2 FQGNSA. Trimming at V came to 5 bases and at J to 0 bases, leaving 8 bases not matched to a gene. The CDR3 runs 16 residues. The CDR3 reads CASSILGGSSTDTQYF. In DNA, the CDR3 is TGTGCCAGCAGCATCCTGGGGGGGAGTAGCACAGATACGCAGTATTTT.

This clone was seen just once. This chain joins TRBV7-2 and TRBJ1-2; D call uncertain. The length of the CDR3 is 14 residues. CDR1 and CDR2 (germline): SGHTA, FQGNSA. Trimming took off 0 bases at V and 6 bases at J, with 11 bases between the two ends. DNA of the CDR3: TGTGCCAGCAGCTTAGCGCCTGGTCTCGATGGCTACACCTTC. Translated: CASSLAPGLDGYTF.

The J gene is TRBJ1-2, the V gene TRBV19; D call uncertain. Trimming removed 5 bases at V and 5 bases at J, with 12 bases between. CDR3 length equals 13 residues. Looked up from germline, CDR1 is LNHDA and CDR2 is SQIVND (reference sequence). CDR3 residues: CASSFRTGYGYTF. The CDR3, as DNA: TGTGCCAGTAGTTTTCGGACGGGATATGGCTACACCTTC. Full variable domain (missing parts from reference TRBV19 and TRBJ1-2): DGGITQSPKYLFRKEGQNVTLSCEQNLNHDAMYWYRQDPGQGLRLIYYSQIVNDFQKGDIAEGYSVSREKKESFPLTVTSAQKNPTAFYLCASSFRTGYGYTFGSGTRLTVV.

The CDR3 reads CASSASGDTQYF. In DNA, the CDR3 is TGCGCCAGCAGTGCCTCGGGGGATACGCAGTATTTT. The V and J genes are TRBV10-1 and TRBJ2-3, with a tentative D call TRBD2 (5 bases). Germline CDR1 and CDR2: WNHNN and SYGVQD (reference sequence). There are 12 residues in the CDR3. V shed 4 bases and J shed 6 bases, with 8 bases lying between them.

The chain uses TRBV5-1 and TRBJ1-1, with TRBD1 matching over 8 bases. V dropped 4 bases and J dropped 10; count of bases not matched to a gene: 9. This CDR3 has 13 amino acids. The germline V gene has CDR1 SGHRS and CDR2 YFSETQ. As DNA, the CDR3 is TGCGCCAGCAGCGCCGGACAGGGAATTGGAGCTTTCTTT. This encodes CASSAGQGIGAFF.

The rearrangement uses TRBV12-3 or TRBV12-4 and TRBJ2-3; D remains unclear. V lost 6 bases to trimming and J lost 4 bases, with 8 bases between them. The CDR3 covers 12 residues. The CDR3 nucleotides are TGTGCCAGCAGCGGCAGCCCAGATACGCAGTATTTT. The encoded protein is CASSGSPDTQYF.